This note documents a single T cell receptor (beta chain) sequence. The data were obtained in a study of a mutant IDH1 vaccine in newly diagnosed glioma. Turning to the study itself: Sex among treated patients split about 60% male, around 38% female; mean age was around 40 years. Most had both radiotherapy and temozolomide beforehand; others had only one.

TCRdb's copy holds only in-frame clones and misses some; the assay was immunoSEQ multiplex PCR. There are some 51,000 clones in the sample; over 60% occur only once, and approximately 1.8% lies in the top ten. CDR3 size: 14 residues. CDR1 and CDR2 (germline): GTSNPN, SVGIG (reference sequence). V was trimmed by 3 bases and J by 0 bases, leaving 12 bases between them. As for time point: baseline, week 1 (first vaccination visit). Treatment in this sample: pre-vaccination baseline after standard-of-care therapy. The donors' diagnosis was new WHO grade 3 or 4 astrocytoma that was IDH1-mutant and ATRX-lost.

This receptor was obtained from a woman in her thirties or forties with glioma. Sequencing was performed on PBMCs, taken from a glioma patient treated with radiotherapy, temozolomide or both. The chain combines TRBV30 with TRBJ2-7; D unclear. The CDR3 DNA sequence: TGTGCCTGGAGGGAAAGGGAACCCTCCTACGAGCAGTACTTC. Protein product: CAWREREPSYEQYF.